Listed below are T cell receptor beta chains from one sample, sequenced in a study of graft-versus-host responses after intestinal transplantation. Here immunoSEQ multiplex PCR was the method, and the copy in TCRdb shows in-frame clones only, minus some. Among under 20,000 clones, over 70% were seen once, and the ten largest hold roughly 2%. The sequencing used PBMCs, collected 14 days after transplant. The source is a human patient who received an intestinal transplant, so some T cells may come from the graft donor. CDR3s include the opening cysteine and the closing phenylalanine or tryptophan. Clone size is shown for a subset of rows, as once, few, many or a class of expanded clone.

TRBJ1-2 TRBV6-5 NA CASSPLDRHNYGYTF
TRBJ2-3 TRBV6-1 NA CARDIRADTQYF
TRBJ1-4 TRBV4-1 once CASSKVDRGNEKLFF
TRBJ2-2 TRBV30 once CAWSPLLTGEAGELFF
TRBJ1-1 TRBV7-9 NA CASSSHRGQNTEAFF
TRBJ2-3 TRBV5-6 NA CASSRQGSTDTQYF
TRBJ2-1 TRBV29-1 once CSVRADNEQFF
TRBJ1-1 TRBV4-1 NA CASSQNPLMNTEAFF
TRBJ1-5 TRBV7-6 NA CAGSLGQRQPQHF
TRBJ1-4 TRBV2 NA CASSENGASDEKLFF
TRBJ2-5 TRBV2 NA CASRGTSGVQETQYF
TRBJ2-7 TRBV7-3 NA CASSFGGERYEQYF
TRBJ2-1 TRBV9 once CASSIDRGNEQFF
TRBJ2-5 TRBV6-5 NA CASSSGSGTQYF
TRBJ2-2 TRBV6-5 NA CASRGQGAGELFF
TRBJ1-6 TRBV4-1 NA CASSQEAPGKSPLHF